This T cell receptor beta chain was identified during a study of immune evolution from preneoplasia to lung adenocarcinoma. V was clipped by 3 bases and J by 4 bases, with 18 bases between them. The V gene's germline CDR1 is KGHSH and CDR2 LQKENI. This CDR3 region has 16 residues. After pathologic assessment, macro-dissection selected premalignant or tumor cells for extraction. Repertoires were generated with immunoSEQ multiplex PCR, while TCRdb's copy carries only in-frame clones and drops some. The data show approximately 6,600 clones, around 83% seen once. The specimen sequenced was FFPE invasive lung adenocarcinoma tissue. The sequence derives from a person between 50 and 69 years old with lung adenocarcinoma. This chain uses TRBV18 with TRBJ1-2; D might be TRBD1 (5 bases). The chain's CDR3 is CASSPAAPGLGYGYTF. For the CDR3, the DNA is TGTGCCAGCTCACCCGCGGCCCCGGGACTCGGCTATGGCTACACCTTC.